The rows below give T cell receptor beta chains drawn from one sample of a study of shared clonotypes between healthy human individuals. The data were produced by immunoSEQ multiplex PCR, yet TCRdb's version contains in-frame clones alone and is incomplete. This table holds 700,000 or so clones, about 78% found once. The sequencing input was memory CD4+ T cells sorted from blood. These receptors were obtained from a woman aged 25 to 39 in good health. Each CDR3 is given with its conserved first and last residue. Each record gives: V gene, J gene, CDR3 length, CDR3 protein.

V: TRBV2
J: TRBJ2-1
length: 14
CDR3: CASSNGGSYNEQFF

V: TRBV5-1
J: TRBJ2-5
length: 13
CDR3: CASSLNVEETQYF

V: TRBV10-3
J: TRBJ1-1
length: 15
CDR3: CAISFAGTGNTEAFF

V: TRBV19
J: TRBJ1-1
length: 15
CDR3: CASSVQGAGGTEAFF

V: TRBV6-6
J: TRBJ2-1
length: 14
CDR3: CASSRDLSYNEQFF

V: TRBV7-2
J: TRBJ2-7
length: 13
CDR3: CASSPLRGYEQYF

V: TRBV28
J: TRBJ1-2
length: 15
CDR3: CASTKKPQGINGYTF

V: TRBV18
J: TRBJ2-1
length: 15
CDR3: CASSPGLADYNEQFF

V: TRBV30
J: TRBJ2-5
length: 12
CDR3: CAWSVNGETQYF

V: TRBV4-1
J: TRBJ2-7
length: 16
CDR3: CASSQSPGLAGREQYF

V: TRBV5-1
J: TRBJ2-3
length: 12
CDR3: CASSQGQGASYF

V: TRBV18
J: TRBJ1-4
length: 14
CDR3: CASSPRGTDEKLFF

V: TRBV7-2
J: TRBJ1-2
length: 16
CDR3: CASSLDQQGARYGYTF

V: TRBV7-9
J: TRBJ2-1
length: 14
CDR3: CASSTSGLPNEQFF

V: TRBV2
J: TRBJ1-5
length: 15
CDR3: CASRGTLNSNQPQHF

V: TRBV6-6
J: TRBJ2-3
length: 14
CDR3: CASSRGQFPDTQYF

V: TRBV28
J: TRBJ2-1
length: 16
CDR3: CASRPPWGGGYNEQFF

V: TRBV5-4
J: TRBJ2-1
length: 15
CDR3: CASSSPGRSYNEQFF

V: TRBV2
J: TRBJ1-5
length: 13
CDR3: CASSVGGNQPQHF

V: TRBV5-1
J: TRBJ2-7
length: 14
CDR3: CASSLAGGAYEQYF

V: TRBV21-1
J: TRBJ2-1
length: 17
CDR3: CASSKEERGRAGDEQFF

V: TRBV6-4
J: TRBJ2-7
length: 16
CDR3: CASSDWPPPLSYEQYF

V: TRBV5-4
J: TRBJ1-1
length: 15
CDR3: CASSSLGAVGTEAFF

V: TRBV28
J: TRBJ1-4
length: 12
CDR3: CARDRGDEKLFF

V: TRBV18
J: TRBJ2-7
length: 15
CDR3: CASSPPIGRQYEQYF

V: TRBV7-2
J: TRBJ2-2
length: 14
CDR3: CASSPGGFTGELFF

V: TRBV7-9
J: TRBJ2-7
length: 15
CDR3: CASSFPGQALPQAYF

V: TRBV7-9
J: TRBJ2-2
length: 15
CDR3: CASSLGQTNTGELFF

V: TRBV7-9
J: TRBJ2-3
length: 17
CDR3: CASSLLAGGPSTDTQYF

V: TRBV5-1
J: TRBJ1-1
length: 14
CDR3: CASSLQGFNTEAFF

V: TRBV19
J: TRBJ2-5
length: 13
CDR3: CATSGAKQETQYF